One sample yielded the 5 T cell receptor beta chains listed below, sequenced in a study of blood T cells in healthy people across ages. Primers used in a second PCR of about 7 to 12 cycles were a sample-barcoded 5' primer and a J-beta primer mix. TCRdb reanalysed the 5' RACE reads using MiXCR and keeps one entry per CDR3 protein. The repertoire holds fewer than 900,000 distinct CDR3 sequences, with around 40% as singletons. The specimen was blood. The receptors shown here come from a woman aged 60-75 years in good health.

The V gene is TRBV7-2, the J gene TRBJ1-1; perhaps TRBD1 as D (5 bases). CDR3 size: 14 residues. V gave up 4 bases and J gave up 1 base, with 10 bases separating them. CDR1 and CDR2 from the germline V gene are SGHTA and FQGNSA. For the CDR3, the DNA is TGTGCCAGCAGCTGGACGGGGGAGAACACTGAAGCTTTCTTT. Translation gives CASSWTGENTEAFF.

J is TRBJ1-5 and V is TRBV7-8, with D perhaps matching TRBD1 (5 bases). CDR3 size: 15 residues. Germline CDR1 SGHVS, CDR2 FQNEAQ. V dropped 1 base and J dropped 6 bases, with 13 bases sitting between them. The CDR3 bases are TGTGCCAGCAGCTTAGGGACATTGAACGGTCAGCCCCAGCATTTT. This gives the protein CASSLGTLNGQPQHF.

With regard to this clonotype: A junction boundary mismatches the germline segment, possibly from a read error. The chain couples TRBV7-2 to TRBJ2-7; D is undetermined. CDR1 and CDR2 (germline): SGHTA, FQGNSA. This CDR3 is 12 amino acids long. CDR3 sequence (DNA): TGTGCCAGCAGCTTAGTAGGGTACGGGCAGTACTTC. This encodes CASSLVGYGQYF.

This chain links TRBV20-1 with TRBJ2-1, with a tentative D call TRBD2 (6 bases). The germline gives CDR1 DFQATT, CDR2 SNEGSKA (reference sequence). CDR3 length: 16 residues. Trimming stripped 0 bases from V and 6 bases from J, with 18 bases between. CDR3 sequence (DNA): TGCAGTGCTAGAGACCAGGGAGCGGGCAGTCTCAATGAGCAGTTCTTC. It is translated as CSARDQGAGSLNEQFF.

Only a few counts were recorded for this clonotype. This chain joins TRBV5-1 and TRBJ2-3; D gene unclear. Germline CDR1 and CDR2: SGHRS and YFSETQ. With 5 bases removed from V and 4 bases from J, the gap between germline ends came to 11 bases. The CDR3 has 13 residues. CDR3 nucleotides: TGCGCCAGCAGGGTAGGAGAGGCAGATACGCAGTATTTT. Encoded protein: CASRVGEADTQYF. The whole variable domain, filled in from reference TRBV5-1 and TRBJ2-3, reads KAGVTQTPRYLIKTRGQQVTLSCSPISGHRSVSWYQQTPGQGLQFLFEYFSETQRNKGNFPGRFSGRQFSNSRSEMNVSTLELGDSALYLCASRVGEADTQYFGPGTRLTVL.